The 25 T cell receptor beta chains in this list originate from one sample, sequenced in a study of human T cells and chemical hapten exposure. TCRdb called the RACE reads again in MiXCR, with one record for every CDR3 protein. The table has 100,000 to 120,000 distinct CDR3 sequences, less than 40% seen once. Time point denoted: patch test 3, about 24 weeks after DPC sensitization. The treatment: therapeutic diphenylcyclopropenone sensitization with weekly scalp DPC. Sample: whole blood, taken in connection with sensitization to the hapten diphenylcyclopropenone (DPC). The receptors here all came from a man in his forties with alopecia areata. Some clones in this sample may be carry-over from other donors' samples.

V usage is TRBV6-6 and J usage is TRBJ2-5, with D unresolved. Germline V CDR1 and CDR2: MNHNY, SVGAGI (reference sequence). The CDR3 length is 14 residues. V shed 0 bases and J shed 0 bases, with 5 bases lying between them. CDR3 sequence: CASSYSSNQETQYF. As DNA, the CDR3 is TGTGCCAGCAGTTACTCCTCCAACCAAGAGACCCAGTACTTC.

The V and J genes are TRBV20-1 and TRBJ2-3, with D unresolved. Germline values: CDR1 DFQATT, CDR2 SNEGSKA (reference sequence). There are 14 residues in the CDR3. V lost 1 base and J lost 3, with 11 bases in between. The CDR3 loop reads CSARAPVRTDTQYF. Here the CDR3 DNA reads TGCAGTGCTAGAGCCCCGGTTCGGACAGATACGCAGTATTTT.

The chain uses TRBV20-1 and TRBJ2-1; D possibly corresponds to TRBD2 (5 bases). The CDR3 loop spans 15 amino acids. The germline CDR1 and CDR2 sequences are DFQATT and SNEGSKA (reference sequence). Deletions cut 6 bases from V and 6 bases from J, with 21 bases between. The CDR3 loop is CSAELPSSAINEQFF. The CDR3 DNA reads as TGCAGTGCCGAACTTCCAAGTAGCGCCATCAATGAGCAGTTCTTC.

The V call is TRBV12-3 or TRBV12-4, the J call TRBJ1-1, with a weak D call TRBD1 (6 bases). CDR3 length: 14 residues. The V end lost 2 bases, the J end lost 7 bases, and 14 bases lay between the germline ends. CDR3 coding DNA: TGTGCCAGCAGTTTACGAAGGGGGACTAGTGAAGCTTTCTTT. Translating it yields CASSLRRGTSEAFF.

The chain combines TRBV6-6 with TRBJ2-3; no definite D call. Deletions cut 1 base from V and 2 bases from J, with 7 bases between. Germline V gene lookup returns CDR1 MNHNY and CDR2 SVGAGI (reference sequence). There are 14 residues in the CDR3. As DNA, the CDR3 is TGTGCCAGCAGTTACTTGGGGAACACAGATACGCAGTATTTT. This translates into CASSYLGNTDTQYF.

The CDR3 reads CASMPGKEVGGYTF. CDR3 nucleotide sequence: TGTGCCAGCATGCCCGGGAAGGAGGTTGGCGGCTACACCTTC. The chain recombines TRBV6-5 with TRBJ1-2; D gene uncertain. This CDR3 spans 14 amino acids. Germline assignment: CDR1 MNHEY and CDR2 SVGAGI. Between the trimmed V and J ends, which lost 7 bases and 8 bases, there was a span of 20 bases.

CDR3 protein: CASGGDSTYEQYF. The CDR3 region has the DNA TGCGCCAGCGGGGGGGACAGTACCTACGAGCAGTACTTC. This chain connects TRBV10-2 to TRBJ2-7; TRBD1 or TRBD2 may be the D gene (7 bases each). The CDR3 has 13 amino acids. Per the germline V gene, CDR1 is WSHSY and CDR2 is SAAADI. The V end was cut by 8 bases, the J end by 2 bases, with 13 bases between.

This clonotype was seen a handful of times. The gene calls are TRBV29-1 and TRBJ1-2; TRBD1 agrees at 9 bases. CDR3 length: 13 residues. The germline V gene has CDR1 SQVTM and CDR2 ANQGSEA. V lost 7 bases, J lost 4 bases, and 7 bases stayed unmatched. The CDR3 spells CSAWDRVPYGYTF. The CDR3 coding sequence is TGCAGCGCATGGGACAGGGTCCCCTATGGCTACACCTTC. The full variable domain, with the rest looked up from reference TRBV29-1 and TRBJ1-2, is SAVISQKPSRDICQRGTSLTIQCQVDSQVTMMFWYRQQPGQSLTLIATANQGSEATYESGFVIDKFPISRPNLTFSTLTVSNMSPEDSSIYLCSAWDRVPYGYTFGSGTRLTVV.

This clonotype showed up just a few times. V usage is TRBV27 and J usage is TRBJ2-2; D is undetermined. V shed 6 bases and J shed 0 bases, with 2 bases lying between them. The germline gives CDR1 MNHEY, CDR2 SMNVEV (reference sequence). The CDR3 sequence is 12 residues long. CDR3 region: CASRPNTGELFF. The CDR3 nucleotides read TGTGCCAGCAGACCGAACACCGGGGAGCTGTTTTTT.

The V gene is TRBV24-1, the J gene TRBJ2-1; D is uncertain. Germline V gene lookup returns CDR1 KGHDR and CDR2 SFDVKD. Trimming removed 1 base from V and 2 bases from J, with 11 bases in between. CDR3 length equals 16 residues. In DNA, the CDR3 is TGTGCCACCAGTGATTTAGCTACGGGCCCCTACAATGAGCAGTTCTTC. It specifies CATSDLATGPYNEQFF.

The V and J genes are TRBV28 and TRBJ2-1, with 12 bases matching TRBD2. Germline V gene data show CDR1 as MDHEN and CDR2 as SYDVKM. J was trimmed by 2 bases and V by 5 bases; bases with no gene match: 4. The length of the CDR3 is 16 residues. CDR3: CASSHGTSGPYNEQFF. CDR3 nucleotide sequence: TGTGCCAGCAGTCACGGGACTAGCGGGCCCTACAATGAGCAGTTCTTC.

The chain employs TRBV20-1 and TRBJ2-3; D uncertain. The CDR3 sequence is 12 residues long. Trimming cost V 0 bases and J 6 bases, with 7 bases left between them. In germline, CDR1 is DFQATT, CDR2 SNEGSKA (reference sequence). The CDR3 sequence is CSARDQGDTQYF. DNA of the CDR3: TGCAGTGCTAGAGATCAAGGGGATACGCAGTATTTT.

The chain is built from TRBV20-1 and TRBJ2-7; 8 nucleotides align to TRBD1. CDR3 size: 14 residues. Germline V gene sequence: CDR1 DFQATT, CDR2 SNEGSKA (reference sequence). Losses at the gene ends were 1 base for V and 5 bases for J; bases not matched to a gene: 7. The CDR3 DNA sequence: TGCAGTGCTAGAGTCGAGACAGGGGCAGACGAGCAGTACTTC. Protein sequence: CSARVETGADEQYF.

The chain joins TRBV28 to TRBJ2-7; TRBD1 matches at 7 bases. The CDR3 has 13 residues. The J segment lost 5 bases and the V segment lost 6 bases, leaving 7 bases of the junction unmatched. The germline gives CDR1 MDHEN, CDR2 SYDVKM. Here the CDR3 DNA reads TGTGCCAGCAGCCCCGCCGGACAGGACGAGCAGTACGTC. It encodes CASSPAGQDEQYV.

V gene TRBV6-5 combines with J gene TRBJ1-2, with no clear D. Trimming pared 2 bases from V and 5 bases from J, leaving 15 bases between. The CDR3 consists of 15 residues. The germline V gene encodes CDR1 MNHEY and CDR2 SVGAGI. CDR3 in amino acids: CASSYSLGSLYGYTF. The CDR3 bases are TGTGCCAGCAGTTACAGCCTGGGCAGCCTGTATGGCTACACCTTC.

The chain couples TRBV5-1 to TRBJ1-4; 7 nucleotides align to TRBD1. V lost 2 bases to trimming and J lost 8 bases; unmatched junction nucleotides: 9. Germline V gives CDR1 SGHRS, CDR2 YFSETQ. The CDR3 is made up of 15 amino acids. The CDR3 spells CASSFGQAKGEKLFF. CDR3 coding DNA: TGCGCCAGCAGCTTTGGACAGGCCAAGGGCGAAAAACTGTTTTTT.

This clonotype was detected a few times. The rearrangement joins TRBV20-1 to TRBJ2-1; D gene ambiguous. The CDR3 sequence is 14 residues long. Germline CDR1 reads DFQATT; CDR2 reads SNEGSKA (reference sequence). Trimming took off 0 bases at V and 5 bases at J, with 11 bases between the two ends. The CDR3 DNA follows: TGCAGTGCTAGAGATCTCTTACTGAACAATGAGCAGTTCTTC. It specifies CSARDLLLNNEQFF.

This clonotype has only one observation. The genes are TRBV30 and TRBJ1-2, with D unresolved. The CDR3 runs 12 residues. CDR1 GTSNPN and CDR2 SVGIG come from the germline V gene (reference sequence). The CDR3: CARVDLSYGYTF. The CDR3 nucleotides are TGTGCTCGAGTTGACCTCTCCTATGGCTACACCTTC.

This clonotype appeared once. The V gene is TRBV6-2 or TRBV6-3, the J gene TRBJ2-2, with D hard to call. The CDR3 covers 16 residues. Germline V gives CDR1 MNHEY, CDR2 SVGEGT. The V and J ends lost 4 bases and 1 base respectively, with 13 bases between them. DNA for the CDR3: TGTGCCAGCAGTTCAGACACATCCGTGAACACCGGGGAGCTGTTTTTT. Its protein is CASSSDTSVNTGELFF.

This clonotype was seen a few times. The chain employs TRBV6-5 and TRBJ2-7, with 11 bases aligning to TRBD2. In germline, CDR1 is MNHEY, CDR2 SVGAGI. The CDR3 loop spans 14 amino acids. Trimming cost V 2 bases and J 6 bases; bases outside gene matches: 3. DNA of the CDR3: TGTGCCAGCAGTTACGGGCTAGCGGGAGGCGAGCAGTACTTC. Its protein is CASSYGLAGGEQYF.

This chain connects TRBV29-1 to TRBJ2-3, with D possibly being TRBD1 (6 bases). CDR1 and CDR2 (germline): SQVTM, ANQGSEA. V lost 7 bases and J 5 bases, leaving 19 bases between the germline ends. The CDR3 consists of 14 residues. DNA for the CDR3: TGCAGCGCCCAGGGGCGCAGGGCTGGAGATACGCAGTATTTT. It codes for CSAQGRRAGDTQYF.

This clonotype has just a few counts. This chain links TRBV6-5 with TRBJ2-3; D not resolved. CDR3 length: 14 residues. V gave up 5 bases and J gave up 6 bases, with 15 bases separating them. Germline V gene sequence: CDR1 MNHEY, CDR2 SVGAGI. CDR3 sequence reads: CASSPYSVRDTQYF. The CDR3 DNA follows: TGTGCCAGCAGTCCCTACAGTGTCCGGGATACGCAGTATTTT.

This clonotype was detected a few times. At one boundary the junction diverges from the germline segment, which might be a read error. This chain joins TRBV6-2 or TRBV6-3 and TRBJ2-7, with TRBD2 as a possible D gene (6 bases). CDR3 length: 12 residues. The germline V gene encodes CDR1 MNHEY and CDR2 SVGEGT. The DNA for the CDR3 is TGTGCCAGCTCACTTCAGTTCGGAGGGGTACGCTTC. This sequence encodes CASSLQFGGVRF.

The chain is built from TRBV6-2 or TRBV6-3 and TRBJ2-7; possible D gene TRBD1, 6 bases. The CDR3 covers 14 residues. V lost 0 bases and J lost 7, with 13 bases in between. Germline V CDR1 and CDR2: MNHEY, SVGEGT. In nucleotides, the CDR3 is TGTGCCAGCAGTTACTCGGTCCAGGGGAGAGAGCAGTACGTC. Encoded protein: CASSYSVQGREQYV.

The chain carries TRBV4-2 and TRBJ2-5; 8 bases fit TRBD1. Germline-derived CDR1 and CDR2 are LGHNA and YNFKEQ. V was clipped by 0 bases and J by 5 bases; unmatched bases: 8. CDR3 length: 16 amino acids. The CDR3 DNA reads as TGTGCCAGCAGCCAAGAAACAAACAGGGGGTATGAGACCCAGTACTTC. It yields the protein CASSQETNRGYETQYF.